This T cell receptor beta chain was sequenced during a study of T cells in Graves' hyperthyroidism and ophthalmopathy. J lost 12 bases, V lost 1 base, and 6 bases had no gene match. Germline CDR1 MGHRA, CDR2 YSYEKL. The CDR3 loop spans 13 amino acids. The authors obtained PBMCs from roughly 10 ml of fresh peripheral blood. TCR beta CDR3 regions were amplified from RNA transcripts. An initial round of RT-PCR targeting the TCR CDR3 relied on the HTBI primer set. TCRdb passed the multiplex PCR reads through MiXCR, listing each CDR3 protein once. The sample has about 560,000 distinct CDR3 sequences; 16% are singletons. This clonotype has more than one count but fewer than ten.

This receptor was taken from a woman between 18 and 29 years old with Graves' hyperthyroidism. Sequenced material: blood. The gene calls are TRBV4-1 and TRBJ2-3; 8 bases map to TRBD2. The CDR3 loop is CASSQAGTSSQYF. CDR3 nucleotide sequence: TGCGCCAGCAGCCAAGCCGGGACTAGTTCACAGTATTTT.